This record covers a single T cell receptor (beta chain). What it binds is not known. A single record per CDR3 protein comes from TCRdb applying MiXCR to the 5' RACE reads. Here the sample spans over 130,000 distinct CDR3 sequences, approximately 48% being singletons. Germline V gene sequence: CDR1 MNHEY, CDR2 SMNVEV (reference sequence). This CDR3 has 15 residues. V shed 6 bases, J shed 8 bases, and the junction held 12 bases outside the gene matches. The data were taken from a study of CD8 T cells in ankylosing spondylitis. Overall study findings and caveats: Reportedly, matched ankylosing spondylitis synovial fluid was significantly enriched for disease-linked clones.

Sequencing was carried out using synovial fluid, either unsorted or a sorted T cell fraction (not recorded which). V and J are TRBV27 and TRBJ2-1; 8 nucleotides align to TRBD2. The source of this sequence is a male donor with ankylosing spondylitis. The DNA for the CDR3 is TGTGCCAGCAGAACAGCGGGGGCCCGAGAGTATGAGCAGTTCTTC. Protein product: CASRTAGAREYEQFF.